The clone carrying this TCR beta chain rates as medium-sized. Its antigen is currently unknown. The sample is drawn from a study of tumor and adjacent non-tumor tissue in lung cancer. On the study more broadly: About 4.2 million productive TCRbeta reads were obtained per sample on average.

The template was RNA from unsorted bulk tissue. Newly diagnosed lung cancer patients had thoracic surgery in China, August–November 2014, without prior chemotherapy. The study's findings and limits: Significantly higher TCR diversity was found in tumor than normal lung. Top 100 clones took a larger repertoire share in normal lung.

This CDR3 spans 15 amino acids. Unmatched junction bases numbered 8, after V lost 1 base and J lost 8 bases. From germline, CDR1 is SGHAT and CDR2 FQNNGV. TCRbeta libraries were built with three rounds of nested PCR, modified from ARM-PCR. TCRdb redid the calling of the multiplex PCR reads with MiXCR, one entry per CDR3 protein. In the table there are under 150,000 distinct CDR3 sequences, approximately 72% of which are singletons. The sequenced sample consisted of lung tumor tissue. The source is a man aged 55 to 70 with small cell lung cancer. V is TRBV11-2 and J is TRBJ1-2, with 9 bases matching TRBD1. The CDR3 spells CASSLVGGQGRGYTF. CDR3 DNA sequence: TGTGCCAGCAGCTTAGTGGGGGGACAGGGAAGAGGCTACACCTTC.